These 2 T cell receptor beta chains came from one sample sequenced in a study of blood T cell repertoires in COVID-19. Sequenced by immunoSEQ multiplex PCR; TCRdb stores in-frame clones only, minus some. The sample includes under 250,000 clones, about 88% of them seen just once. Source material: peripheral blood. Receptors originate from a woman aged 55-69 years with acute or convalescent COVID-19.

The chain combines TRBV7-8 with TRBJ1-5; D remains ambiguous. Germline values: CDR1 SGHVS, CDR2 FQNEAQ. Trimming pared 5 bases from V and 5 bases from J, leaving 7 bases between. This CDR3 spans 12 amino acids. The CDR3 coding sequence is TGTGCCAGCAGCCCTCCCCATCAGCCCCAGCATTTT. It encodes CASSPPHQPQHF.

The rearrangement links TRBV5-6 to TRBJ2-5, with unresolved D. This CDR3 has 14 residues. The ends were cut back, 4 bases at V and 2 bases at J, with 12 bases in the middle. From germline, CDR1 is SGHDT and CDR2 YYEEEE. CDR3 nucleotide sequence: TGTGCCAGCAGCCGACGCACGGAGCAAGAGACCCAGTACTTC. Its protein is CASSRRTEQETQYF.